The 10 T cell receptor beta chains below were found in one sample sequenced in a study of Graves' ophthalmopathy and Graves' hyperthyroidism. RNA transcripts provided the template for amplifying TCR beta CDR3 regions. An opening RT-PCR round employed HTBI primers and preceded a second-round multiplex PCR. TCRdb passed the multiplex PCR reads through MiXCR, listing each CDR3 protein once. The sample has 35,000 to 50,000 distinct CDR3 sequences; approximately 55% are singletons. The specimen was peripheral blood. Receptor source: an adult woman with stable Graves' hyperthyroidism.

This clonotype was counted ten times or more. The chain carries TRBV12-3 or TRBV12-4 and TRBJ1-2; 8 nucleotides match TRBD1. V was clipped by 5 bases and J by 5 bases; unmatched bases: 10. The CDR3 has 15 amino acids. The CDR3 DNA reads as TGTGCCAGCAGTGCGGAGGACAGGGCTCCGTATGGCTACACCTTC. Amino acid sequence: CASSAEDRAPYGYTF.

This chain joins TRBV28 and TRBJ1-2; TRBD1 matches 9 bases. Germline CDR1 reads MDHEN; CDR2 reads SYDVKM. Trimming cost V 4 bases and J 7 bases; bases outside gene matches: 4. The CDR3 runs to 13 residues. The CDR3 sequence: CASSSQGAVGYTF. CDR3 nucleotide sequence: TGTGCCAGCAGTTCACAGGGGGCTGTTGGCTACACCTTC.

This clonotype was picked up many times. This chain uses TRBV20-1 with TRBJ2-3; D gene ambiguous. CDR3 length: 14 amino acids. Germline values: CDR1 DFQATT, CDR2 SNEGSKA (reference sequence). V lost 0 bases and J 2 bases, leaving 9 bases between the germline ends. The CDR3 reads CSARDTSNTDTQYF. The CDR3 region has the DNA TGCAGTGCTAGAGATACGTCTAACACAGATACGCAGTATTTT.

This rearrangement joins TRBV7-8 to TRBJ2-7; 12 bases are a match to TRBD1. V was clipped by 5 bases and J by 0 bases; unmatched bases: 8. This CDR3 is built from 17 residues. CDR1 and CDR2 from the germline V gene are SGHVS and FQNEAQ. CDR3 bases: TGTGCCAGCAGCAAGGGACAGGGGGCGGGTAGCTCCTACGAGCAGTACTTC. Translation: CASSKGQGAGSSYEQYF.

V usage is TRBV10-3 and J usage is TRBJ2-1; D is possibly TRBD2 (6 bases). The germline CDR1 and CDR2 sequences are ENHRY and SYGVKD. Trimming removed 8 bases at V and 2 bases at J, with 10 bases between. This CDR3 contains 13 residues. This CDR3 reads CAIGGVPYNEQFF. The CDR3 nucleotides are TGTGCCATCGGCGGGGTCCCCTACAATGAGCAGTTCTTC.

This rearrangement joins TRBV19 to TRBJ1-1; D gene ambiguous. The CDR3 has 12 amino acids. Deletions cut 3 bases from V and 8 bases from J, with 10 bases between. Germline V gene lookup returns CDR1 LNHDA and CDR2 SQIVND (reference sequence). DNA of the CDR3: TGTGCCAGTAGTATCGGAGATATAGAAGCTTTCTTT. This codes for CASSIGDIEAFF.

This clonotype was recorded at least ten times. This chain uses TRBV20-1 with TRBJ2-5; the D gene could be TRBD1 or TRBD2 (5 bases each). CDR3 length equals 13 residues. Germline CDR1 and CDR2: DFQATT and SNEGSKA (reference sequence). The V gene lost 3 bases and the J gene lost 0 bases, with 8 bases spanning the gap. The CDR3 nucleotides are TGCAGTGCTAGCGGGGCGTACCAAGAGACCCAGTACTTC. Its protein product is CSASGAYQETQYF.

This clonotype came up many times. The CDR3 region has the DNA TGTGCCAGCAGCCGAGGGACCGCCCAACTGTACGAGCAGTACTTC. Translated: CASSRGTAQLYEQYF. The rearrangement links TRBV4-2 to TRBJ2-7; D possibly uses TRBD1 or TRBD2 (5 bases each). Germline V CDR1 and CDR2: LGHNA, YNFKEQ. The CDR3 covers 15 residues. Deletions cut 4 bases from V and 4 bases from J, with 17 bases between.

This clonotype showed up just a few times. The chain links TRBV2 to TRBJ2-2, with D unresolved. This CDR3 spans 11 amino acids. Germline values: CDR1 SNHLY, CDR2 FYNNEI. V lost 7 bases and J 6 bases, leaving 6 bases between the germline ends. CDR3 coding DNA: TGTGCCAGCATCGAGGCCGGGGAGCTGTTTTTT. The encoded protein is CASIEAGELFF.

This clonotype was observed at least ten times. This chain uses TRBV5-1 with TRBJ2-6; 7 bases fit TRBD1. The ends lost 0 bases at V and 2 bases at J; junction bases unmatched: 5. Germline CDR1 is SGHRS and CDR2 is YFSETQ. This CDR3 has 17 residues. This chain's CDR3 is CASSLEGQKAGANVLTF. As DNA, the CDR3 is TGCGCCAGCAGCTTGGAGGGACAGAAGGCTGGGGCCAACGTCCTGACTTTC.